This TCR beta chain is from a study of shared clonotypes between healthy human individuals. Study-level results: Among donors, sharing of clonotypes was expected to be affected by sequencing depth. What limited the represented genetic and exposure-history diversity was the small number of donors.

Clones were read by immunoSEQ multiplex PCR, and TCRdb kept only the in-frame ones, dropping some. Among around 430,000 clones listed, roughly 77% were seen once. Healthy HIV-negative adults with no recent acute infections or vaccinations were recruited as donors. For this clone: Its specificity is unknown.

Germline V gene data show CDR1 as KGHSH and CDR2 as LQKENI. Trimming removed 8 bases at V and 13 bases at J, with 18 bases between. The CDR3 is 12 residues long. This chain links TRBV18 with TRBJ2-1; D assignment may be TRBD1 or TRBD2 (5 bases each). The sequence was collected from a woman aged 40 to 50 in good health. Some clones in this sample may be carry-over from other donors' samples. What was sequenced was PBMCs. The CDR3 DNA reads as TGTGCCAGCCACTCCGATCGGGACGTACAGTTCTTC. Amino acid sequence: CASHSDRDVQFF.